Below are 9 T cell receptor beta chains sequenced from a single sample in a study of molecular identifiers for immune sequencing clone quantification. TCRdb recomputed calls from the PCR reads with MiXCR, one row per CDR3 protein. Counted here are 60,000 to 65,000 distinct CDR3 sequences, 15% to 20% occurring once; the ten biggest clones make up more than 1.3%. Sequenced material: naive CD8+ T cells from blood, with Jurkat cell RNA spiked in. This sample's subset: FACS-sorted CD8+CD4-CCR7+CD45RA+ naive T cells. These receptors originate from a human donor in good health. Some libraries in this study had Jurkat cell RNA spiked in.

A note on this clonotype: This may arise from a read error, as a much more abundant clone is one base away. The chain has TRBV7-6 and TRBJ2-3; D is undetermined. The ends were cut back, 0 bases at V and 4 bases at J, with 14 bases in the middle. The CDR3 spans 16 residues. From germline, CDR1 is SGHVS and CDR2 FNYEAQ. In nucleotides, the CDR3 is TGTGCCAGCAGCTTAGCGGTGGGTGTCGCAGCAGATACGCAGTATTTT. Translating gives CASSLAVGVAADTQYF.

A note on this clonotype: A much larger clonotype is one base distant, so this may be a read error. The chain employs TRBV4-1 and TRBJ2-3; D might be TRBD2 (5 bases). Germline CDR1 is MGHRA and CDR2 is YSYEKL. The germline V and J ends were trimmed by 0 bases and 1 base, with 11 bases remaining between them. This CDR3 contains 16 residues. Written as DNA, the CDR3 is TGCGCCAGCAGCCAAGATCGAATTAGCGGCACAGATACGCAGTATTTT. Residues: CASSQDRISGTDTQYF.

This clonotype was found many times. V and J are TRBV10-2 and TRBJ2-7; possibly TRBD2 for D (6 bases). Germline V gene data show CDR1 as WSHSY and CDR2 as SAAADI. V dropped 2 bases and J dropped 4 bases, with 6 bases sitting between them. The CDR3 runs to 12 residues. CDR3: CASSEGGYEQYF. Here the CDR3 DNA reads TGCGCCAGCAGTGAGGGGGGGTACGAGCAGTACTTC.

This clonotype was seen more than once but under ten times. This chain joins TRBV28 and TRBJ2-2, with 7 nucleotides matching TRBD1. The ends lost 5 bases at V and 1 base at J; junction bases unmatched: 7. In germline, CDR1 is MDHEN, CDR2 SYDVKM. CDR3 length: 16 amino acids. DNA of the CDR3: TGTGCCAGCAGTCGAGGACAGGTTGGGAACACCGGGGAGCTGTTTTTT. As protein: CASSRGQVGNTGELFF.

V and J are TRBV28 and TRBJ2-1, with D tentatively TRBD1 or TRBD2 (5 bases each). This CDR3 is built from 15 residues. Germline loops: CDR1 MDHEN, CDR2 SYDVKM. V dropped 6 bases and J dropped 8 bases, with 20 bases sitting between them. The CDR3 loop reads CASRYRGIRAYEQFF. The CDR3 nucleotides are TGTGCCAGCAGGTACCGGGGCATTAGGGCCTATGAGCAGTTCTTC.

Of note for this clonotype: A read error may be the cause here, since a much bigger clone is one base away. The chain couples TRBV20-1 to TRBJ2-2, with D possibly matching TRBD1 (5 bases). The CDR3 runs to 17 residues. The germline V gene has CDR1 DFQATT and CDR2 SNEGSKA (reference sequence). The CDR3 reads CSAPRRGATINTEELFF. The CDR3 DNA reads as TGCAGTGCCCCACGACGTGGGGCGACAATCAACACCGAGGAGCTGTTTTTT.

This clonotype was observed many times. V and J are TRBV7-2 and TRBJ2-3; D is possibly TRBD1 or TRBD2 (5 bases each). Trimming shortened V by 0 bases and J by 5 bases, and 15 bases separated the two germline ends. Germline V gene lookup returns CDR1 SGHTA and CDR2 FQGNSA. The CDR3 contains 16 residues. DNA for the CDR3: TGTGCCAGCAGCTTAGCCTGGGGACGGGTAAGAGATACGCAGTATTTT. Encoded protein: CASSLAWGRVRDTQYF. Full variable domain (rest looked up from reference TRBV7-2 and TRBJ2-3): GAGVSQSPSNKVTEKGKDVELRCDPISGHTALYWYRQSLGQGLEFLIYFQGNSAPDKSGLPSDRFSAERTGGSVSTLTIQRTQQEDSAVYLCASSLAWGRVRDTQYFGPGTRLTVL.

In this sample, this clonotype turned up a few times. This clone may be a read error of a much larger clone one base away. CDR3 nucleotide sequence: TGTGCCAGCAGCCGTAGCGGGCCCGGCTCCTACAATGAGCAGCTCTTC. Translation: CASSRSGPGSYNEQLF. This sequence joins TRBV7-9 and TRBJ2-1; TRBD2 aligns across 7 bases. This CDR3 comprises 16 residues. CDR1 SEHNR and CDR2 FQNEAQ come from the germline V gene (reference sequence).

This clonotype was recorded at least ten times. The rearrangement uses TRBV30 and TRBJ2-2; 13 positions agree with TRBD2. The ends lost 3 bases at V and 3 bases at J; junction bases unmatched: 4. The CDR3 runs 16 residues. Looked up from germline, CDR1 is GTSNPN and CDR2 is SVGIG (reference sequence). CDR3 loop: CAWRGTSGTHTGELFF. CDR3 bases: TGTGCCTGGAGGGGGACTAGCGGGACCCACACCGGGGAGCTGTTTTTT. Combining the CDR3 with reference TRBV30 and TRBJ2-2 gives the whole variable domain SQTIHQWPATLVQPVGSPLSLECTVEGTSNPNLYWYRQAAGRGLQLLFYSVGIGQISSEVPQNLSASRPQDRQFILSSKKLLLSDSGFYLCAWRGTSGTHTGELFFGEGSRLTVL.